One and the same sample provided the 25 T cell receptor beta chains below, sequenced in a study of blood T cell repertoires in COVID-19. The method was immunoSEQ multiplex PCR; TCRdb's version includes in-frame clones alone and lacks a portion of them. The data hold over 200,000 clones, with roughly four fifths observed a single time. Sequenced: PBMCs or T cells enriched from blood (not recorded which). The receptors shown here come from a man in his forties who had recovered from COVID-19.

The chain combines TRBV27 with TRBJ1-1, with D hard to call. V was trimmed by 6 bases and J by 4 bases, leaving 9 bases between them. This CDR3 is 12 amino acids long. CDR1 and CDR2 (germline): MNHEY, SMNVEV (reference sequence). CDR3 sequence: CASSTPGTEAFF. For the CDR3, the DNA is TGTGCCAGCAGCACTCCCGGCACTGAAGCTTTCTTT.

This chain joins TRBV9 and TRBJ1-3, with D perhaps matching TRBD1 (5 bases). V lost 3 bases and J lost 1, with 11 bases in between. This CDR3 has 15 amino acids. CDR1 and CDR2 from the germline V gene are SGDLS and YYNGEE. The CDR3 DNA reads TGTGCCAGCAGCGCCCCCCGGACATCTGGAAACACCATATATTTT. It is translated as CASSAPRTSGNTIYF.

The rearrangement links TRBV24-1 to TRBJ1-1; D is unclear. CDR3 length: 13 residues. Germline values: CDR1 KGHDR, CDR2 SFDVKD. Trimming removed 3 bases from V and 8 bases from J, with 12 bases in between. The CDR3 nucleotides are TGTGCCACCAGTGATCACATCCGAGGGGAAGCTTTCTTT. It specifies CATSDHIRGEAFF.

The chain employs TRBV19 and TRBJ2-1, with D unclear. This CDR3 has 14 amino acids. V lost 3 bases, J lost 4 bases, and 10 bases lay in between. Germline V gives CDR1 LNHDA, CDR2 SQIVND (reference sequence). The DNA for the CDR3 is TGTGCCAGTAGTATGTTTGAGGAATACAATGAGCAGTTCTTC. It codes for CASSMFEEYNEQFF.

This rearrangement joins TRBV6-2 or TRBV6-3 to TRBJ1-5; D is unclear. CDR1 is MNHEY, CDR2 SVGEGT, per germline. The CDR3 is made up of 12 amino acids. Trimming took off 2 bases at V and 5 bases at J, with 4 bases between the two ends. CDR3 coding DNA: TGTGCCAGCAGTTACCTATATCAGCCCCAGCATTTT. It translates to CASSYLYQPQHF.

This sequence joins TRBV24-1 and TRBJ2-2; 7 bases fit TRBD2. V lost 3 bases, J lost 7 bases, and 16 bases stayed unmatched. Germline V gene lookup returns CDR1 KGHDR and CDR2 SFDVKD. The CDR3 runs to 18 residues. The DNA of the CDR3 is TGTGCCACCAGTGATCCCTTTATGTCGGGAGGCGGTATCGGGGAGCTGTTTTTT. This translates into CATSDPFMSGGGIGELFF.

This chain joins TRBV5-1 and TRBJ2-2, with 8 bases matching TRBD1. The trim removed 4 bases at V and 6 bases at J, leaving 2 bases unmatched. This CDR3 is built from 13 residues. Germline V gene data show CDR1 as SGHRS and CDR2 as YFSETQ. The CDR3 reads CASSGQGPGELFF. The DNA for the CDR3 is TGCGCCAGCAGCGGACAGGGCCCCGGGGAGCTGTTTTTT.

The chain joins TRBV19 to TRBJ1-5; possibly TRBD1 for D (5 bases). From germline, CDR1 is LNHDA and CDR2 SQIVND (reference sequence). The germline V and J ends were trimmed by 1 base and 3 bases, with 10 bases remaining between them. The CDR3 loop spans 15 amino acids. The CDR3 spells CASSIVQGNNQPQHF. The CDR3 nucleotides are TGTGCCAGTAGTATAGTCCAGGGTAACAATCAGCCCCAGCATTTT.

The V call is TRBV6-1, the J call TRBJ2-2; perhaps TRBD1 as D (6 bases). The germline gives CDR1 MNHNS, CDR2 SASEGT. The CDR3 extends over 16 amino acids. Trimming took 1 base from V and 2 from J, leaving 11 bases between them. The CDR3 sequence is CASSEVRGENTGELFF. The CDR3 DNA sequence: TGTGCCAGCAGTGAAGTCAGGGGCGAAAACACCGGGGAGCTGTTTTTT.

CDR3 loop: CASRARLRDGEKLFF. The CDR3 nucleotides are TGTGCCAGCAGGGCTAGACTAAGGGATGGTGAAAAACTGTTTTTT. The chain links TRBV27 to TRBJ1-4; no clear D gene. The CDR3 length is 15 residues. V was cut by 6 bases and J by 7 bases, with 18 bases left in between. The germline gives CDR1 MNHEY, CDR2 SMNVEV (reference sequence).

V is TRBV10-2 and J is TRBJ2-5; D may be TRBD2 (6 bases). Germline CDR1 and CDR2: WSHSY and SAAADI. V was trimmed by 4 bases and J by 4 bases, leaving 16 bases between them. The CDR3 consists of 15 residues. CDR3 sequence (DNA): TGCGCCAGCAGTGGGGTTACTCTAGCGCGAGAGACCCAGTACTTC. Protein sequence: CASSGVTLARETQYF.

This rearrangement joins TRBV11-3 to TRBJ2-2; TRBD1 matches at 8 bases. The CDR3 extends over 15 amino acids. Per germline, CDR1 SGHNT and CDR2 YENEEA. Trimming at V came to 2 bases and at J to 7 bases, leaving 6 bases not matched to a gene. Here the CDR3 reads CASSLRQGTSGELFF. For the CDR3, the DNA is TGTGCCAGCAGCTTAAGACAGGGGACGAGCGGGGAGCTGTTTTTT.

The chain uses TRBV25-1 and TRBJ1-3, with D possibly matching TRBD1 (6 bases). Germline CDR1 reads MGHDK; CDR2 reads SYGVNS. This CDR3 comprises 16 residues. Trimming stripped 4 bases from V and 0 bases from J, with 13 bases between. CDR3 sequence: CASSAAGALSGNTIYF. CDR3 DNA sequence: TGTGCCAGCAGTGCCGCGGGGGCCCTCTCTGGAAACACCATATATTTT.

The chain links TRBV19 to TRBJ1-1; 8 nucleotides agree with TRBD1. Germline V gives CDR1 LNHDA, CDR2 SQIVND (reference sequence). The V segment lost 9 bases and the J segment 5 bases; nucleotides outside the gene matches: 11. CDR3 length equals 14 residues. This chain's CDR3 is CASTGQGRGTEAFF. In DNA form, the CDR3 reads TGTGCCAGCACCGGACAGGGAAGAGGAACTGAAGCTTTCTTT.

V usage is TRBV15 and J usage is TRBJ1-1, with D perhaps TRBD1 (5 bases). V shed 0 bases and J shed 0 bases, with 17 bases lying between them. Germline V gives CDR1 LNHNV, CDR2 YYDKDF (reference sequence). The CDR3 totals 18 residues. CDR3 nucleotides: TGTGCCACCAGCAGAGATTACGGGGGTTACAGTATGAACACTGAAGCTTTCTTT. This translates into CATSRDYGGYSMNTEAFF.

V and J are TRBV11-3 and TRBJ2-3; D gene unclear. This CDR3 spans 15 amino acids. CDR1 is SGHNT and CDR2 is YENEEA in the germline V gene. V lost 5 bases to trimming and J lost 0 bases, with 12 bases between them. CDR3 residues: CASSLTYSSTDTQYF. Here the CDR3 DNA reads TGTGCCAGCAGCCTAACGTACTCTAGCACAGATACGCAGTATTTT.

This chain uses TRBV5-1 with TRBJ2-7; D is undetermined. This CDR3 spans 13 amino acids. From germline, CDR1 is SGHRS and CDR2 YFSETQ. Deletions cut 5 bases from V and 2 bases from J, with 11 bases between. Written as DNA, the CDR3 is TGCGCCAGCAGTGAGGTGGTCGCCTACGAGCAGTACTTC. Protein product: CASSEVVAYEQYF.

CDR3 DNA: TGTGCCAGCAGCCTGAGGGACAGCCTCTACGAGCAGTACTTC. Its protein is CASSLRDSLYEQYF. The chain is built from TRBV6-5 and TRBJ2-7; TRBD1 matches 7 bases. The junction had 8 bases not matched to a gene; V was cut back by 6 bases and J by 3 bases. Germline CDR1 is MNHEY and CDR2 is SVGAGI. The CDR3 length is 14 residues.

This clone was seen only once. The chain joins TRBV6-5 to TRBJ2-7, with 7 positions matching TRBD1. Germline V gene data show CDR1 as MNHEY and CDR2 as SVGAGI. The CDR3 extends over 13 amino acids. The V gene end was trimmed by 6 bases and the J gene end by 3 bases; junction bases not matched to a gene: 5. In nucleotides, the CDR3 is TGTGCCAGCAGAACAGGGGTGCACTACGAGCAGTACTTC. It specifies CASRTGVHYEQYF.

This CDR3 is CASSQGGGMLNEQFF. In DNA, the CDR3 is TGTGCCAGCAGCCAAGGGGGCGGGATGCTCAATGAGCAGTTCTTC. The chain has TRBV11-3 and TRBJ2-1, with D perhaps matching TRBD1 (7 bases). CDR3 length: 15 residues. Between the trimmed V and J ends, which lost 5 bases and 6 bases, there was a span of 17 bases. The germline CDR1 and CDR2 sequences are SGHNT and YENEEA.

The V gene is TRBV28, the J gene TRBJ1-3, with D perhaps matching TRBD1 (6 bases). Deletions cut 6 bases from V and 0 bases from J, with 12 bases between. The CDR3 sequence is 15 residues long. Germline V gives CDR1 MDHEN, CDR2 SYDVKM. In DNA form, the CDR3 reads TGTGCCAGCAGGGCCGGGGACACCTCTGGAAACACCATATATTTT. It yields the protein CASRAGDTSGNTIYF.

The chain links TRBV28 to TRBJ1-2, with 7 bases fitting TRBD1. Trimming cost V 3 bases and J 2 bases; bases outside gene matches: 9. Per the germline V gene, CDR1 is MDHEN and CDR2 is SYDVKM. There are 16 residues in the CDR3. CDR3 DNA: TGTGCCAGCAGTTTTCCCGGGACAGACCTAAACTATGGCTACACCTTC. This sequence encodes CASSFPGTDLNYGYTF.

This chain links TRBV27 with TRBJ2-1; D might be TRBD1 (8 bases). This CDR3 has 15 residues. CDR1 and CDR2 from the germline V gene are MNHEY and SMNVEV (reference sequence). V lost 6 bases and J 8 bases, leaving 20 bases between the germline ends. As DNA, the CDR3 is TGTGCCAGCAGACCTGGACAGGGAGGGATCGATGAGCAGTTCTTC. This codes for CASRPGQGGIDEQFF.

The rearrangement joins TRBV13 to TRBJ2-7, with 10 positions matching TRBD2. This CDR3 is 16 amino acids long. J gave up 3 bases and V 5 bases, and 10 bases lay outside the gene matches. CDR1 PRHDT and CDR2 FYEKMQ come from the germline V gene (reference sequence). The CDR3: CASSQGGLAGDYEQYF. The CDR3 DNA is TGTGCCAGCAGCCAGGGGGGGCTAGCGGGAGACTACGAGCAGTACTTC.

This clone was observed a few times. The rearrangement links TRBV7-2 to TRBJ2-1, with TRBD2 matching 11 bases. V gave up 1 base and J gave up 7 bases; unmatched junction bases: 6. CDR3 length: 16 amino acids. Germline V gene lookup returns CDR1 SGHTA and CDR2 FQGNSA. The CDR3 DNA reads as TGTGCCAGCAGCTTAGGAGGGACTAGCGGTATTAATGAGCAGTTCTTC. This gives the protein CASSLGGTSGINEQFF.